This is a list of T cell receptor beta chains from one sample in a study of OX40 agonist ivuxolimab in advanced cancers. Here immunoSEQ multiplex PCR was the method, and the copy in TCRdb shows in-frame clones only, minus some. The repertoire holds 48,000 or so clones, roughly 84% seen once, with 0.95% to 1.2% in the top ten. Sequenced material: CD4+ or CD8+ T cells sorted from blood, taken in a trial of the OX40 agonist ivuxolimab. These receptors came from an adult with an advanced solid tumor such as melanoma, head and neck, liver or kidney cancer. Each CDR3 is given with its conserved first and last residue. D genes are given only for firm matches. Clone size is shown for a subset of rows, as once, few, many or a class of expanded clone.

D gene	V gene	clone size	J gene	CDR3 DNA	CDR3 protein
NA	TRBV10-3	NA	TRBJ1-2	TGTGCCATCAGTGAACCCTTTCCCGGGAAAATCGGTGGCTACACCTTC	CAISEPFPGKIGGYTF
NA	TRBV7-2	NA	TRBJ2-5	TGTGCCAGCAGCTCCGGACGGGACCCCCCAGAGACCCAGTACTTC	CASSSGRDPPETQYF
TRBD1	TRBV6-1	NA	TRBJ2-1	TGTGCCAGCAGAGGACAGGTGTTGAATGAGCAGTTCTTC	CASRGQVLNEQFF
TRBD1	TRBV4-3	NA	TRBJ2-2	TGCGCCAGCAGCCTTTACAGGGGCACAAGCACCGGGGAGCTGTTTTTT	CASSLYRGTSTGELFF
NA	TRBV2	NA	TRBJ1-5	TGTGCCAGCAGTGTCAGCCGCAATCAGCCCCAGCATTTT	CASSVSRNQPQHF
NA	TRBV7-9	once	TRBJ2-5	TGTGCCAGCAGCCTCATTGGCGGCCCCCGGGAGACCCAGTACTTC	CASSLIGGPRETQYF
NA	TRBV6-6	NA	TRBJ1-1	TGTGCCAGCAGTTACGGAGGCCGGCCTGAAGCTTTCTTT	CASSYGGRPEAFF
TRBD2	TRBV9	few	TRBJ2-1	TGTGCCAGCAAAAGACTAGCGGGAGAGGACAATGAGCAGTTCTTC	CASKRLAGEDNEQFF
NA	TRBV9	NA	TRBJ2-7	TGTGCCAGCAGCGTCTGGGACTCCTCAACCTACGAGCAGTACTTC	CASSVWDSSTYEQYF
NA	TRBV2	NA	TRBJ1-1	TGTGCCAGCAGCGTGCAGGGGAACACTGAAGCTTTCTTT	CASSVQGNTEAFF